This T cell receptor (beta chain) was identified during a study of T cell responses to AZD1222 COVID-19 vaccine. Clones were read by immunoSEQ multiplex PCR, and TCRdb kept only the in-frame ones, dropping some. This table has more than 90,000 clones, more than 75% appearing once. Germline V gives CDR1 SGHTA, CDR2 FQGTGA. J was trimmed by 5 bases and V by 5 bases; bases with no gene match: 11. There are 17 residues in the CDR3. This clone was found a few times. Sequenced here: peripheral blood, sampled 28 days after the second AZD1222 dose. The source of this sequence is an adult who received the AZD1222 COVID-19 vaccine. The chain recombines TRBV7-3 with TRBJ2-2; 10 positions agree with TRBD1. CDR3 sequence: CASSPQLTGGPTGELFF. The CDR3 region has the DNA TGTGCCAGCAGCCCCCAACTGACAGGGGGCCCTACCGGGGAGCTGTTTTTT. The full variable domain, with the rest looked up from reference TRBV7-3 and TRBJ2-2, is GAGVSQTPSNKVTEKGKYVELRCDPISGHTALYWYRQSLGQGPEFLIYFQGTGAADDSGLPNDRFFAVRPEGSVSTLKIQRTERGDSAVYLCASSPQLTGGPTGELFFGEGSRLTVL.